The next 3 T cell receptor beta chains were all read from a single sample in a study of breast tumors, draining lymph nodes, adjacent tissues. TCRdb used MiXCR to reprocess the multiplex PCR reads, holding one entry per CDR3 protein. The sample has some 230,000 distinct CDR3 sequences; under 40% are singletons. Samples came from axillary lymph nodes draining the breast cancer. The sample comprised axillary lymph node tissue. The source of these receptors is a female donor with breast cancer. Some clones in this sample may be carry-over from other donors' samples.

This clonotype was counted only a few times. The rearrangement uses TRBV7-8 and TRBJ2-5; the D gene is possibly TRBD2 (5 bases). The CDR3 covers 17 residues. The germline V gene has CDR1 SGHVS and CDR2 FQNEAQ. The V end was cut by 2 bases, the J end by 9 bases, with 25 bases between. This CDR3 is CASSLSTLAGGVEPQYF. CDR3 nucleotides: TGTGCCAGCAGCTTATCGACTCTAGCCGGAGGTGTGGAGCCCCAGTACTTC.

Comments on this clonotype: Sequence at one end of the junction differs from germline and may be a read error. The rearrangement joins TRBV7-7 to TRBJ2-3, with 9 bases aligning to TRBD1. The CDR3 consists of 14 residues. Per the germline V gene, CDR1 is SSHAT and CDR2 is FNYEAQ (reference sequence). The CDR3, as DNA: TGTGCTAGCAGCCCGGACAGGGGCGTAGATACGCAGTATTTT. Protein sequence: CASSPDRGVDTQYF. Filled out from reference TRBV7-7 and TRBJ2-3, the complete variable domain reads GAGVSQSPRYKVTKRGQDVTLRCDPISSHATLYWYQQALGQGPEFLTYFNYEAQPDKSGLPSDRFSAERPEGSISTLTIQRTEQRDSAMYRCASSPDRGVDTQYFGPGTRLTVL.

In DNA, the CDR3 is TGTGCCAGCAGCCCCGTGGGGGACCCGTCGATACAGGGCTACACCTTC. Translation gives CASSPVGDPSIQGYTF. The chain carries TRBV7-9 and TRBJ1-2; weak D call: TRBD1 (5 bases). Germline V gene lookup returns CDR1 SEHNR and CDR2 FQNEAQ (reference sequence). Trimming left V 5 bases short and J 8 bases short, with 24 bases between. The CDR3 contains 16 residues.